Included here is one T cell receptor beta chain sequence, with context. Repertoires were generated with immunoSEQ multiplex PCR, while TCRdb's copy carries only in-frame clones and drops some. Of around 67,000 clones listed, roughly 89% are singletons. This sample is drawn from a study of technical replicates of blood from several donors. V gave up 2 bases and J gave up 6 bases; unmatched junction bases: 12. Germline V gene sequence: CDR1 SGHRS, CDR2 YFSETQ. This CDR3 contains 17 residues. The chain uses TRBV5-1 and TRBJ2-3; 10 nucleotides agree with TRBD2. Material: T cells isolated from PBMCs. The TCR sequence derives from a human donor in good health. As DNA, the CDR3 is TGCGCCAGCAGCTTAGGCGCCACTAGCGGGATATCTGATACGCAGTATTTT. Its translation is CASSLGATSGISDTQYF.